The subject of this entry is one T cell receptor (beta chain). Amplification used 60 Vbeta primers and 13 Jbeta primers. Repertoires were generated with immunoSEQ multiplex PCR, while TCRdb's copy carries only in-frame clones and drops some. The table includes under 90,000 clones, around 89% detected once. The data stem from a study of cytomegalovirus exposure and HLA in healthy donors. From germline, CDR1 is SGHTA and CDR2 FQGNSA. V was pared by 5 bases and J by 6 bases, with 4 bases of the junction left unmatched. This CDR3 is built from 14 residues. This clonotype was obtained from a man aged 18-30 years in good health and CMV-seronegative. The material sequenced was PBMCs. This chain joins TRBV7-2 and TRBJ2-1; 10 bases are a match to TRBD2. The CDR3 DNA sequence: TGTGCCAGCAGCAGGGTAGCGGGAGGCAATGAGCAGTTCTTC. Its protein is CASSRVAGGNEQFF.